The 12 T cell receptor beta chains below come from one sample, sequenced in a study of blood T cell repertoires in COVID-19. Repertoires were generated with immunoSEQ multiplex PCR, while TCRdb's copy carries only in-frame clones and drops some. The sample consists of fewer than 350,000 clones, roughly 89% of them appearing once. Source material: PBMCs or T cells enriched from blood (not recorded which). These TCRs come from a woman aged 18-30 years with acute COVID-19.

V usage is TRBV27 and J usage is TRBJ2-7; D perhaps matches TRBD1 (6 bases). Germline V lookup: CDR1 MNHEY, CDR2 SMNVEV (reference sequence). The V end was cut by 5 bases, the J end by 3 bases, with 14 bases between. This CDR3 spans 14 amino acids. The CDR3 protein is CASSPRGEVYEQYF. The DNA for the CDR3 is TGTGCCAGCAGTCCCAGGGGAGAGGTCTACGAGCAGTACTTC.

The V call is TRBV5-4, the J call TRBJ2-2, with 7 bases matching TRBD2. The CDR3 totals 16 residues. The V segment lost 4 bases and the J segment 2 bases; nucleotides outside the gene matches: 8. Germline V gene data show CDR1 as SGHNT and CDR2 as YYREEE (reference sequence). CDR3 coding DNA: TGTGCCAGCAGCAACGCGGGACTACTAAACACCGGGGAGCTGTTTTTT. Protein sequence: CASSNAGLLNTGELFF.

The V call is TRBV19, the J call TRBJ2-1, with D tentatively TRBD1 (6 bases). The CDR3 has 15 residues. Between the trimmed V and J ends, which lost 6 bases and 1 base, there was a span of 13 bases. Germline V gene lookup returns CDR1 LNHDA and CDR2 SQIVND (reference sequence). This CDR3 is CASRADRTSYNEQFF. The CDR3 nucleotides read TGTGCCAGTAGGGCCGACAGGACGTCCTACAATGAGCAGTTCTTC.

V gene TRBV3-1 (or the pseudogene TRBV3-2) combines with J gene TRBJ1-2; 10 positions agree with TRBD1. Germline CDR1 is LGHDT and CDR2 is YNNKEL (reference sequence). There are 14 residues in the CDR3. V lost 3 bases and J lost 8; bases outside the gene matches: 6. The CDR3 reads CASSHPTGGIGYTF. In DNA form, the CDR3 reads TGTGCCAGCAGCCATCCGACAGGGGGCATCGGCTACACCTTC.

V usage is TRBV11-2 and J usage is TRBJ2-1; 7 nucleotides align to TRBD1. Germline V gene lookup returns CDR1 SGHAT and CDR2 FQNNGV. CDR3 length equals 15 residues. V trimming: 4 bases; J trimming: 0 bases; junction bases outside the gene matches: 3. The chain's CDR3 is CASSSDRTSYNEQFF. The CDR3, as DNA: TGTGCCAGCAGCTCGGACAGGACCTCCTACAATGAGCAGTTCTTC.

Here the CDR3 DNA reads TGTGCCAGCAGCCCCGCGAGGGGGAGGGCCACAAATGAGCAGTTCTTC. Its protein is CASSPARGRATNEQFF. The chain carries TRBV11-2 and TRBJ2-1, with D perhaps matching TRBD2 (7 bases). Looked up from germline, CDR1 is SGHAT and CDR2 is FQNNGV. Between the trimmed V and J ends, which lost 5 bases and 7 bases, there was a span of 21 bases. This CDR3 contains 16 residues.

The rearrangement links TRBV6-5 to TRBJ1-6; the match to TRBD1 covers 8 bases. This CDR3 has 16 residues. After removal of 2 bases from V and 3 bases from J, the junction contained 3 bases not matched to a gene. Germline V lookup: CDR1 MNHEY, CDR2 SVGAGI. CDR3 in amino acids: CASSYQGAGYNSPLHF. For the CDR3, the DNA is TGTGCCAGCAGTTACCAGGGGGCCGGCTATAATTCACCCCTCCACTTT.

The rearrangement uses TRBV25-1 and TRBJ2-7; 11 bases fit TRBD2. V shed 3 bases and J 3 bases; nucleotides not matched to a gene: 4. The germline gives CDR1 MGHDK, CDR2 SYGVNS. The CDR3 extends over 15 amino acids. CDR3 loop: CASSDRLAGGYEQYF. The DNA of the CDR3 is TGTGCCAGCAGTGACCGTCTAGCGGGAGGCTACGAGCAGTACTTC.

V is TRBV5-1 and J is TRBJ2-3; 9 bases are a match to TRBD1. CDR3 size: 16 residues. V was pared by 3 bases and J by 3 bases, with 8 bases of the junction left unmatched. Looked up from germline, CDR1 is SGHRS and CDR2 is YFSETQ. Here the CDR3 reads CASSSKPGQGTDTQYF. CDR3 DNA sequence: TGCGCCAGCAGCTCCAAACCGGGACAGGGTACAGATACGCAGTATTTT.

This clone was counted a few times. The V and J genes are TRBV18 and TRBJ1-3, with D uncertain. The CDR3 loop spans 16 amino acids. V shed 0 bases and J shed 2 bases, with 11 bases lying between them. Germline CDR1 is KGHSH and CDR2 is LQKENI. The CDR3, as DNA: TGTGCCAGCTCACCACCGGGCGGGGTGACTGGAAACACCATATATTTT. Its protein is CASSPPGGVTGNTIYF. The full variable domain, its missing parts supplied by reference TRBV18 and TRBJ1-3, is NAGVMQNPRHLVRRRGQEARLRCSPMKGHSHVYWYRQLPEEGLKFMVYLQKENIIDESGMPKERFSAEFPKEGPSILRIQQVVRGDSAAYFCASSPPGGVTGNTIYFGEGSWLTVV.

CDR3 sequence reads: CASSLSSYGYTF. The CDR3 nucleotides read TGTGCCAGCAGTTTAAGTAGCTATGGCTACACCTTC. V and J are TRBV28 and TRBJ1-2; D unresolved. The CDR3 runs to 12 residues. Germline V gene data show CDR1 as MDHEN and CDR2 as SYDVKM. V gave up 2 bases and J gave up 4 bases, with 5 bases separating them.

V is TRBV19 and J is TRBJ1-2; TRBD1 matches at 7 bases. Germline CDR1 LNHDA, CDR2 SQIVND (reference sequence). The CDR3 is 13 amino acids. Trimming cost V 2 bases and J 9 bases; bases outside gene matches: 6. In DNA, the CDR3 is TGTGCCAGTAGTATACAAGGAGGGGGCAGCTACACCTTC. This sequence encodes CASSIQGGGSYTF.